This T cell receptor (beta chain) appears in the sequencing data of a study of blood T cell repertoires in COVID-19. For the study at large: Italy, Spain and the United States were the sources of the convalescent and acute COVID-19 samples. Sample material is recorded as cDNA or gDNA derived from T cells, B-cell-depleted T cells, or PBMCs.

Germline CDR1 and CDR2: LNHDA and SQIVND (reference sequence). Trimming stripped 4 bases from V and 9 bases from J, with 13 bases between. CDR3 length: 14 residues. How the authors handled the data: Amplification from reference gene primers served as the basis for estimated nucleated cell counts. Profiled with immunoSEQ multiplex PCR; TCRdb holds only in-frame clones, not every one. V, J and clone size are taken as reported in that table, and D and trimming were inferred from the DNA itself. The sample records some 100,000 clones, around nine tenths being singletons. The source is a woman between 65 and 79 years old with acute or convalescent COVID-19. The sequenced sample was peripheral blood. The chain links TRBV19 to TRBJ2-6, with D perhaps matching TRBD2 (5 bases). DNA for the CDR3: TGTGCCAGTAGTACAACCCCGGGGATCAACGTCCTGACTTTC. It codes for CASSTTPGINVLTF.